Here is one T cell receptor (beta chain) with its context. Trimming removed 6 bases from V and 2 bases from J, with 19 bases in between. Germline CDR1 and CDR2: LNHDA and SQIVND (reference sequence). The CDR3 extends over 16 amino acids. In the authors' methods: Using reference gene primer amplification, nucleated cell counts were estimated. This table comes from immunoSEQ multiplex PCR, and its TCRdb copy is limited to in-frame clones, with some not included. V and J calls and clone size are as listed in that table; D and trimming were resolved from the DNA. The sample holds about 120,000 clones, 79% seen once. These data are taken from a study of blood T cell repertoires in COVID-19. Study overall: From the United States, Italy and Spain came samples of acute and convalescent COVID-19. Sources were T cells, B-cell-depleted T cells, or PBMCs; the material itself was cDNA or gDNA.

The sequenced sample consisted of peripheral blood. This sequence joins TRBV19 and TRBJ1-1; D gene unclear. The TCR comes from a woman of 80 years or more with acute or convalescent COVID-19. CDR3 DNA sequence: TGTGCCAGTAGCCTCCCCCGGACGGGAGCTAACACTGAAGCTTTCTTT. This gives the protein CASSLPRTGANTEAFF.